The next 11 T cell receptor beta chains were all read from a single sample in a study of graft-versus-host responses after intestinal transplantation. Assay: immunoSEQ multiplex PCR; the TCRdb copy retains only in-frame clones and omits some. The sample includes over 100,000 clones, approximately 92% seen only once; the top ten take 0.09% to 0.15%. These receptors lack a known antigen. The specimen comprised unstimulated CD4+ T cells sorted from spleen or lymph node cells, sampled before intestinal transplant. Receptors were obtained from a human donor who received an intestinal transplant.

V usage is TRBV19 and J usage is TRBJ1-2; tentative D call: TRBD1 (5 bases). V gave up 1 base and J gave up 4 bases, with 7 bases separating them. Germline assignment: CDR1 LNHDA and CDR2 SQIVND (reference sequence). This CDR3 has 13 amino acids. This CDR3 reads CASSIGQGYGYTF. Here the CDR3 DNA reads TGTGCCAGTAGTATAGGGCAGGGCTATGGCTACACCTTC.

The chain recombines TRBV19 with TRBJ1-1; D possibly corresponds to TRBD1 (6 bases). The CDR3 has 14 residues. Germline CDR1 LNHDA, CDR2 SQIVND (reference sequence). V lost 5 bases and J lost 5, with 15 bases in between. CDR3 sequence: CASSRDQGWTEAFF. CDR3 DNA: TGTGCCAGTAGTCGAGACCAGGGGTGGACTGAAGCTTTCTTT.

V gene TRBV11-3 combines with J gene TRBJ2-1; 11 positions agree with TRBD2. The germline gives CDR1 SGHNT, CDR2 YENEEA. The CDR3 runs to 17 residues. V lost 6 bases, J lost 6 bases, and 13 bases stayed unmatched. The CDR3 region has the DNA TGTGCCAGCAGGTACCCAATAGCGGGAGGGCCCACCAATGAGCAGTTCTTC. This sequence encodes CASRYPIAGGPTNEQFF.

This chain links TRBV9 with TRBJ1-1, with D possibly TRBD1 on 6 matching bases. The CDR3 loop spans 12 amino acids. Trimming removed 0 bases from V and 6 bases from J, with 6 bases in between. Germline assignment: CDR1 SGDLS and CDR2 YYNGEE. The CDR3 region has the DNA TGTGCCAGCAGCGTAGAGGGGGCTGAAGCTTTCTTT. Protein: CASSVEGAEAFF.

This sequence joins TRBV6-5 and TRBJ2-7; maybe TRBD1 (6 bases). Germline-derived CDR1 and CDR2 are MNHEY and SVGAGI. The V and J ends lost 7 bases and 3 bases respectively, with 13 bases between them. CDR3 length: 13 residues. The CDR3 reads CASTKTGVYEQYF. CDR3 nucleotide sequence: TGTGCCAGCACCAAGACAGGCGTCTACGAGCAGTACTTC.

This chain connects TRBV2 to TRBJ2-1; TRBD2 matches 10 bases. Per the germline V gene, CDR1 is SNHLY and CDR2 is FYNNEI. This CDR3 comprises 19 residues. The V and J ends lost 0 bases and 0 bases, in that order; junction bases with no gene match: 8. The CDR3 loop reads CASSEASGRTVSSYNEQFF. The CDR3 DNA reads TGTGCCAGCAGTGAAGCTAGCGGGAGGACCGTGAGCTCCTACAATGAGCAGTTCTTC.

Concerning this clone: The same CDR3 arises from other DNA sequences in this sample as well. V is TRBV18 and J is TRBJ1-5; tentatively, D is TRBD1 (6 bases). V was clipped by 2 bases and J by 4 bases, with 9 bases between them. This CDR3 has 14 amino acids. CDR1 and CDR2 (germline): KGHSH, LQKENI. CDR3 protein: CASSPGQGNQPQHF. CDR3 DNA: TGTGCCAGCTCACCAGGCCAGGGGAATCAGCCCCAGCATTTT.

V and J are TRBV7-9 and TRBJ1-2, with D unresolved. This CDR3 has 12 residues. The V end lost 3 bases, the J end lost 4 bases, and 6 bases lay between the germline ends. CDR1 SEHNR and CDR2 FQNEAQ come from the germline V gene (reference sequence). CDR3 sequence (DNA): TGTGCCAGCAGCTTGTCCAGCTATGGCTACACCTTC. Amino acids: CASSLSSYGYTF.

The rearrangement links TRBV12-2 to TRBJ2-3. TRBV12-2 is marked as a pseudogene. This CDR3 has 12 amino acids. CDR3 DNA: TGTGCAAGTCGTCCTGATGGGGATACGCAGTATTTT. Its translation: CASRPDGDTQYF.

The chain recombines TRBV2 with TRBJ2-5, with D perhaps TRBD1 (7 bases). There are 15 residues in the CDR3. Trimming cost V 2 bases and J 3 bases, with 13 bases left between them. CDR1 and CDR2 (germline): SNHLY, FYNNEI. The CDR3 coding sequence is TGTGCCAGCAGTGAACCAGGGGGGTTGGAAGAGACCCAGTACTTC. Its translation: CASSEPGGLEETQYF.

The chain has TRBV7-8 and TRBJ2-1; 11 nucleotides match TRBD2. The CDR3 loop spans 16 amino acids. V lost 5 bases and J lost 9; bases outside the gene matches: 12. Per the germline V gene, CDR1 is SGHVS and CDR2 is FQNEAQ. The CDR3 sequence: CASSRVGVAGGLEQFF. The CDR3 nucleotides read TGTGCCAGCAGCCGAGTCGGGGTAGCGGGAGGGCTTGAGCAGTTCTTC.